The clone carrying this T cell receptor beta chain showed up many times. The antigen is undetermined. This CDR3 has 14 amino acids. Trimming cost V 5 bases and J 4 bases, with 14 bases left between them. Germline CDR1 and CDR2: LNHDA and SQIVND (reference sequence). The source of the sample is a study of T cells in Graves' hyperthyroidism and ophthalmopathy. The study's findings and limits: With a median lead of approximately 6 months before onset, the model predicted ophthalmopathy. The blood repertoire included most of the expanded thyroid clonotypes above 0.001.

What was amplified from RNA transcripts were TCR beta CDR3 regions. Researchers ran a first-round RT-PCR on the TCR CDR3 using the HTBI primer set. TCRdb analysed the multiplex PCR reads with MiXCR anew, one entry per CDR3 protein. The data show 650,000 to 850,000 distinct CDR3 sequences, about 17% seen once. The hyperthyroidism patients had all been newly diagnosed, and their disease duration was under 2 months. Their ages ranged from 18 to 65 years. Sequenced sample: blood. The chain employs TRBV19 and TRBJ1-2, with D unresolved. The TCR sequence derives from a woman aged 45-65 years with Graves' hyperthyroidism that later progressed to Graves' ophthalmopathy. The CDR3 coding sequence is TGTGCCAGTAGTCGGCCAGAAACGAGCTATGGCTACACCTTC. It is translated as CASSRPETSYGYTF.